This entry features one TCR beta chain sequence. The data belong to a study of blood T cell repertoires in COVID-19. Study background: PBMCs, B-cell-depleted T cells, or T cells were the source of the cDNA or gDNA that made up the material.

From germline, CDR1 is SNHLY and CDR2 FYNNEI. Deletions cut 6 bases from V and 4 bases from J, with 16 bases between. This CDR3 contains 15 residues. The table came from immunoSEQ multiplex PCR; TCRdb's copy has only in-frame clones and leaves some out. Among about 200,000 clones listed, more than 70% were seen once. This receptor was identified in a woman aged 18-29 years who had recovered from COVID-19. The V gene is TRBV2, the J gene TRBJ1-3, with D tentatively TRBD1 (5 bases). The material sequenced was PBMCs or T cells enriched from blood (not recorded which). This CDR3 is CASSAWEGKGNTIYF. As DNA, the CDR3 is TGTGCCAGCAGCGCCTGGGAGGGGAAAGGAAACACCATATATTTT.